The rows below give T cell receptor beta chains drawn from one sample of a study of cytomegalovirus exposure and HLA in healthy donors. Profiling relied on immunoSEQ multiplex PCR, and the TCRdb table lists in-frame clones only, not all of them. Counted here are around 120,000 clones, 70% to 85% occurring once; the ten biggest clones make up more than 3%. Sequenced: PBMCs. The receptors originated from a woman between 40 and 50 years old in good health and CMV-seronegative. The CDR3 runs from the conserved cysteine through the conserved F or W. D genes are given only for firm matches. Where a row states a size, it is once, few, many or the class of an expanded clone; other rows omit it.

TRBJ1-6	TRBV6-1	few	TRBD1	TGTGCCAGCAGCCGGGACAGGGGCGTTTATTCACCCCTCCACTTT	CASSRDRGVYSPLHF
TRBJ1-1	TRBV7-2	NA	NA	TGTGCCAGCAGCCATGGGGGGACTGAAGCTTTCTTT	CASSHGGTEAFF
TRBJ1-1	TRBV10-1	NA	NA	TGCGCCAGCAAGGGGGACCTAGGAATTTCTGAAGCTTTCTTT	CASKGDLGISEAFF
TRBJ1-6	TRBV27	once	NA	TGTGCCAGCAGGGAGGGCCAGGGTGGGTGGCCCCTCCACTTT	CASREGQGGWPLHF
TRBJ2-7	TRBV18	NA	NA	TGTGCCAGCTCACCGGGCAGCTCCTACGAGCAGTACTTC	CASSPGSSYEQYF
TRBJ2-5	TRBV27	once	NA	TGTGCCAGCAGTTCCGCTAGTTTAGAGACCCAGTACTTC	CASSSASLETQYF
TRBJ1-5	TRBV2	NA	NA	TGTGCCAGCAGTCGACAAGGGGCCCAGGGCAATCAGCCCCAGCATTTT	CASSRQGAQGNQPQHF
TRBJ2-1	TRBV19	NA	TRBD2	TGTGCCAGTAGTAACCCTCGCGGGAGGGCCCGGGATGAGCAGTTCTTC	CASSNPRGRARDEQFF
TRBJ1-5	TRBV28	NA	NA	TGTGCCAGCAGTTCATTCAATCAGCCCCAGCATTTT	CASSSFNQPQHF
TRBJ2-1	TRBV7-6	NA	TRBD1	TGTGCCAGCAGCTCAGACAGGGCTAATGAGCAGTTCTTC	CASSSDRANEQFF
TRBJ1-1	TRBV15	once	NA	TGTGCCACCAGCAGAGGTGAGGACACTGAAGCTTTCTTT	CATSRGEDTEAFF
TRBJ2-1	TRBV5-6	NA	TRBD2	TGTGCCAGCAGCTCGTCTAGCGGGAGTGGGTGGTGGAATGAGCAGTTCTTC	CASSSSSGSGWWNEQFF
TRBJ2-3	TRBV28	NA	NA	TGTGCCAGCAGTTTACAGGGGCTTGGCACAGATACGCAGTATTTT	CASSLQGLGTDTQYF
TRBJ1-4	TRBV30	NA	NA	TGTGCCTCCCTGTCAGGGTCCGCAACTAATGAAAAACTGTTTTTT	CASLSGSATNEKLFF
TRBJ2-5	TRBV15	NA	NA	TGTGCCACCAGCAGAGACAGGGCATCTCAAGAGACCCAGTACTTC	CATSRDRASQETQYF
TRBJ2-3	TRBV29-1	NA	NA	TGCAGCTCCCGGGAGAGCACAGATACGCAGTATTTT	CSSRESTDTQYF
TRBJ1-2	TRBV7-2	NA	TRBD1	TGTGCCAGCAGCTGGACAGGGAACTATGGCTACACCTTC	CASSWTGNYGYTF
TRBJ1-4	TRBV21-1	NA	NA	TGTGCCAGCAGCAAAGTCTGGGGCCATGAAAAACTGTTTTTT	CASSKVWGHEKLFF
TRBJ1-5	TRBV30	NA	NA	TGTGCCTGGAGTGTCGGTTACAATCAGCCCCAGCATTTT	CAWSVGYNQPQHF
TRBJ2-2	TRBV19	NA	TRBD1	TGTGCCAGTACCTCAACAGGGGGCCCCGGGGAGCTGTTTTTT	CASTSTGGPGELFF
TRBJ1-1	TRBV4-3	NA	NA	TGCGCCAGCAGCCAAGATCCGGGCAGGGAAACTTTCTTT	CASSQDPGRETFF
TRBJ1-1	TRBV7-2	NA	TRBD1	TGTGCCAGCAGTCAACAGGGGGTGAAAGCTTTCTTT	CASSQQGVKAFF